This T cell receptor beta chain is drawn from a study of shared clonotypes between healthy human individuals. The assay used deep level. Unsorted PBMC replicate PCRs drew on around 280 ng DNA, representing some 28,000 T cell genomes. The assay was immunoSEQ multiplex PCR, and TCRdb's table has in-frame clones only and misses some. The sample has more than 450,000 clones; more than 65% are singletons. The CDR3 totals 16 residues. The germline gives CDR1 SGHDT, CDR2 YYEEEE. V shed 2 bases and J 1 base; nucleotides not matched to a gene: 5. The sequenced sample was PBMCs. The receptor was isolated from a woman aged 40 to 50 in good health. Some clones in this sample may be carry-over from other donors' samples. V usage is TRBV5-6 and J usage is TRBJ2-7, with 11 bases aligning to TRBD2. CDR3 region: CASSFTLAGESYEQYF. The CDR3 DNA reads as TGTGCCAGCAGCTTTACACTAGCGGGAGAATCCTACGAGCAGTACTTC. Looking up the rest from reference TRBV5-6 and TRBJ2-7 gives the full variable domain: DAGVTQSPTHLIKTRGQQVTLRCSPKSGHDTVSWYQQALGQGPQFIFQYYEEEERQRGNFPDRFSGHQFPNYSSELNVNALLLGDSALYLCASSFTLAGESYEQYFGPGTRLTVT.